A selection of T cell receptor beta chains follows, all from one sample in a study of lung T cells in sarcoidosis with Löfgren's syndrome. Each CDR3 protein is one row after TCRdb ran MiXCR on the reads. This repertoire shows 9,400 or so distinct CDR3 sequences, 15% to 20% found once; its top ten account for less than 8.5%. Sequences were obtained from CD4+ T cells from bronchoalveolar lavage. The receptors were sampled from a human donor with sarcoidosis (Löfgren's syndrome or another form), or a control subject (not recorded which). Each CDR3 is given with its conserved first and last residue.

v_call	cdr3_length	cdr3_aa
TRBV7-3	15	CASSPKRGAGETQYF
TRBV13	15	CASSADEGANQPQHF
TRBV5-1	16	CASKPGGREGPDTQYF
TRBV4-3	12	CASSRASGEAFF
TRBV27	14	CASSTHRGRTEAFF
TRBV20-1	17	CSARDAASGGIRIIQYF
TRBV18	16	CASSNVGGSGTDTQYF
TRBV28	14	CASSSGQFNEKLFF
TRBV5-1	14	CASSWDLGADGYTF
TRBV6-1	13	CASPKEGTGELFF
TRBV6-2/TRBV6-3	14	CASSHRQGSNTQYF
TRBV20-1	13	CSVSPSGIDTQYF
TRBV6-6	15	CASSYSIGLTGELFF
TRBV28	15	CASSLPGTGISPLHF
TRBV11-2	15	CASSLDSTTFNEQFF
TRBV6-1	13	CASRITDNSPLHF
TRBV29-1	12	CSANRDTGELFF
TRBV27	14	CASSPSGGAYGYTF
TRBV28	14	CASSSGGQVYEQYF
TRBV20-1	13	CSARTGQGYGYTF
TRBV12-3/TRBV12-4	16	CASSLGSGSIQETQYF
TRBV11-1	15	CASSRLAGGHNEQFF